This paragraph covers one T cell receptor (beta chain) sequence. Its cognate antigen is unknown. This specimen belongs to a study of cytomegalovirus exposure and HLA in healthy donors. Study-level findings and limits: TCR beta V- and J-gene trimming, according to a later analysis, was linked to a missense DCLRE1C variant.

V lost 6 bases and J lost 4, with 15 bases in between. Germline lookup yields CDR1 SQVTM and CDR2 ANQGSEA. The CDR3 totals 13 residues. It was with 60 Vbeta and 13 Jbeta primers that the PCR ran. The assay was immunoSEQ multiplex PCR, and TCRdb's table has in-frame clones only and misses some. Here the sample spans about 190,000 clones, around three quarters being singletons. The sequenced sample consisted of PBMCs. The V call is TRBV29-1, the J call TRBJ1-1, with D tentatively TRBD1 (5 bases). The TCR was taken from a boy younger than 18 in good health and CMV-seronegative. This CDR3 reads CSVRGPGGTEAFF. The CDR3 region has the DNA TGCAGCGTGAGGGGTCCGGGGGGCACTGAAGCTTTCTTT.